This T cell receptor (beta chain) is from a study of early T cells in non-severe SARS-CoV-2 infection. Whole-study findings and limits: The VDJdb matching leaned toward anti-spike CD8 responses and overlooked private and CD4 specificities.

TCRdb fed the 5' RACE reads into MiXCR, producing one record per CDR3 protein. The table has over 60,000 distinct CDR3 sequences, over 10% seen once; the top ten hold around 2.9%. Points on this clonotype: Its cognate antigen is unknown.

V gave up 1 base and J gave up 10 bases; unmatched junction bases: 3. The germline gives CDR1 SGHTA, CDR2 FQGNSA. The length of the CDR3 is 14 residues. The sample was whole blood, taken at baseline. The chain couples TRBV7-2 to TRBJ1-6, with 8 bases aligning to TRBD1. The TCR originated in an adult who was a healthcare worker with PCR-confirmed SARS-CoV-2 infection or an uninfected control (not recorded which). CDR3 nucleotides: TGTGCCAGCAGCTTAGAACAGGGGGGATCACCCCTCCACTTT. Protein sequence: CASSLEQGGSPLHF. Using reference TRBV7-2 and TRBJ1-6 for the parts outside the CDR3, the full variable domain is GAGVSQSPSNKVTEKGKDVELRCDPISGHTALYWYRQSLGQGLEFLIYFQGNSAPDKSGLPSDRFSAERTGGSVSTLTIQRTQQEDSAVYLCASSLEQGGSPLHFGNGTRLTVT.